A selection of T cell receptor beta chains follows, all from one sample in a study of shared T cell receptors in the human thymus. The assay was immunoSEQ multiplex PCR, and TCRdb's table has in-frame clones only and misses some. This repertoire shows some 720,000 clones, around nine tenths found once; its top ten account for around 0.01%. The data were also submitted as part of a second study, on human thymus T cells.

The sample comprised thymocytes. All receptors come from a boy in the first two years of life with a congenital heart defect. CDR3s include the opening cysteine and the closing phenylalanine or tryptophan. The order of the fields is D gene, J gene, V gene, clone size, CDR3 protein, CDR3 DNA. A D gene is named only where the DNA matches it firmly. Only part of the rows carry a size: once, few, many, or a class if the clone is expanded.

d_gene: -; j_gene: TRBJ2-7; v_gene: TRBV9; abundance: -; CDR3aa: CASSVGQGLGYEQYF; CDR3nt: TGTGCCAGCAGCGTAGGGCAGGGGCTAGGCTACGAGCAGTACTTC
d_gene: -; j_gene: TRBJ2-2; v_gene: TRBV7-2; abundance: -; CDR3aa: CASSPSGPPGSGELFF; CDR3nt: TGTGCCAGCAGCCCTTCTGGGCCCCCCGGCTCCGGGGAGCTGTTTTTT
d_gene: -; j_gene: TRBJ2-7; v_gene: TRBV6-1; abundance: -; CDR3aa: CASSTLGVYEQYF; CDR3nt: TGTGCCAGCAGTACCCTAGGGGTCTACGAGCAGTACTTC
d_gene: -; j_gene: TRBJ1-3; v_gene: TRBV5-6; abundance: few; CDR3aa: CASSFDRSGNTIYF; CDR3nt: TGTGCCAGCAGCTTCGACAGGTCTGGAAACACCATATATTTT
d_gene: TRBD1; j_gene: TRBJ1-2; v_gene: TRBV27; abundance: -; CDR3aa: CASSPRTGVPIGYTF; CDR3nt: TGTGCCAGCAGTCCCCGGACAGGGGTCCCGATTGGCTACACCTTC
d_gene: -; j_gene: TRBJ2-3; v_gene: TRBV9; abundance: -; CDR3aa: CASSVRGSTDTQYF; CDR3nt: TGTGCCAGCAGCGTACGCGGGAGCACAGATACGCAGTATTTT
d_gene: -; j_gene: TRBJ2-7; v_gene: TRBV12-2; abundance: -; CDR3aa: CASRLVAGMVVNSYEQYF; CDR3nt: TGTGCAAGTCGCTTAGTGGCGGGGATGGTGGTTAACTCCTACGAGCAGTACTTC
d_gene: -; j_gene: TRBJ1-2; v_gene: TRBV6-1; abundance: -; CDR3aa: CASSEVQGNYGYTF; CDR3nt: TGTGCCAGCAGTGAAGTTCAGGGGAACTATGGCTACACCTTC
d_gene: TRBD2; j_gene: TRBJ2-1; v_gene: TRBV27; abundance: -; CDR3aa: CASSFGRAYNEQFF; CDR3nt: TGTGCCAGCAGTTTCGGGAGGGCCTACAATGAGCAGTTCTTC
d_gene: -; j_gene: TRBJ2-7; v_gene: TRBV29-1; abundance: few; CDR3aa: CSVETAGAASYEQYF; CDR3nt: TGCAGCGTTGAAACTGCAGGGGCGGCCTCCTACGAGCAGTACTTC
d_gene: -; j_gene: TRBJ2-1; v_gene: TRBV14; abundance: -; CDR3aa: CASSQNPGLGEQFF; CDR3nt: TGTGCCAGCAGCCAAAATCCGGGTTTGGGTGAGCAGTTCTTC
d_gene: TRBD2; j_gene: TRBJ2-1; v_gene: TRBV6-1; abundance: -; CDR3aa: CASSEYLAGGMGDEQFF; CDR3nt: TGTGCCAGCAGTGAATACCTAGCGGGAGGTATGGGGGATGAGCAGTTCTTC
d_gene: TRBD1; j_gene: TRBJ1-1; v_gene: TRBV7-9; abundance: -; CDR3aa: CASSPGTGGPVNTEAFF; CDR3nt: TGTGCCAGCAGCCCTGGGACAGGGGGCCCTGTGAACACTGAAGCTTTCTTT
d_gene: TRBD1; j_gene: TRBJ1-2; v_gene: TRBV19; abundance: -; CDR3aa: CAIPSTGVYGYTF; CDR3nt: TGTGCCATCCCATCGACAGGGGTCTATGGCTACACCTTC
d_gene: -; j_gene: TRBJ1-2; v_gene: TRBV29-1; abundance: -; CDR3aa: CSVEDTNYGYTF; CDR3nt: TGCAGCGTTGAGGACACTAACTATGGCTACACCTTC
d_gene: -; j_gene: TRBJ1-2; v_gene: TRBV18; abundance: -; CDR3aa: CASSPHGVMDGYTF; CDR3nt: TGTGCCAGCTCACCCCACGGGGTAATGGATGGCTACACCTTC
d_gene: TRBD1; j_gene: TRBJ2-1; v_gene: TRBV7-9; abundance: once; CDR3aa: CASSQSAPTGNRDEQFF; CDR3nt: TGTGCCAGCAGCCAGAGCGCGCCGACAGGGAATAGAGATGAGCAGTTCTTC
d_gene: -; j_gene: TRBJ2-7; v_gene: TRBV14; abundance: -; CDR3aa: CASSQERSGRVYEQYF; CDR3nt: TGTGCCAGCAGCCAAGAACGGTCGGGCAGGGTCTACGAGCAGTACTTC
d_gene: TRBD2; j_gene: TRBJ2-7; v_gene: TRBV28; abundance: -; CDR3aa: CASSSPRTGSSSGSVEQYF; CDR3nt: TGTGCCAGCAGTTCCCCAAGGACAGGGAGCTCTAGCGGGAGTGTCGAGCAGTACTTC
d_gene: TRBD2; j_gene: TRBJ2-7; v_gene: TRBV27; abundance: -; CDR3aa: CASSSREDRSYEQYF; CDR3nt: TGTGCCAGCAGTTCGCGGGAGGACCGCTCCTACGAGCAGTACTTC
d_gene: -; j_gene: TRBJ2-2; v_gene: TRBV27; abundance: -; CDR3aa: CASRVPGGELFF; CDR3nt: TGTGCCAGCCGGGTCCCGGGGGGGGAGCTGTTTTTT
d_gene: -; j_gene: TRBJ2-7; v_gene: TRBV19; abundance: -; CDR3aa: CASSWPTGYEQYF; CDR3nt: TGTGCCAGTAGTTGGCCCACAGGGTATGAGCAGTACTTC
d_gene: TRBD2; j_gene: TRBJ2-1; v_gene: TRBV9; abundance: few; CDR3aa: CASSVGEGLAGAYEQFF; CDR3nt: TGTGCCAGCAGCGTAGGAGAGGGACTAGCGGGAGCTTATGAGCAGTTCTTC
d_gene: TRBD1; j_gene: TRBJ1-4; v_gene: TRBV5-1; abundance: -; CDR3aa: CASSLLGQGNEKLFF; CDR3nt: TGCGCCAGCAGCTTGTTAGGACAGGGGAATGAAAAACTGTTTTTT
d_gene: TRBD2; j_gene: TRBJ2-7; v_gene: TRBV7-2; abundance: -; CDR3aa: CASSLDISGSYEQYF; CDR3nt: TGTGCCAGCAGCTTAGACATTAGCGGGAGCTACGAGCAGTACTTC
d_gene: -; j_gene: TRBJ2-3; v_gene: TRBV14; abundance: once; CDR3aa: CASSYTDSSHWDTQYF; CDR3nt: TGTGCCAGCAGCTACACGGACAGCTCCCACTGGGATACGCAGTATTTT
d_gene: TRBD1; j_gene: TRBJ2-5; v_gene: TRBV28; abundance: once; CDR3aa: CASSRAQGNGTQYF; CDR3nt: TGTGCCAGCAGCCGGGCACAGGGGAACGGGACCCAGTACTTC
d_gene: -; j_gene: TRBJ2-7; v_gene: TRBV14; abundance: -; CDR3aa: CASSQRSLHYEQYF; CDR3nt: TGTGCCAGCAGCCAAAGGAGCCTCCACTACGAGCAGTACTTC
d_gene: -; j_gene: TRBJ1-1; v_gene: TRBV7-3; abundance: -; CDR3aa: CASSLITRVDTEAFF; CDR3nt: TGTGCCAGCAGCTTAATTACCAGGGTAGACACTGAAGCTTTCTTT
d_gene: TRBD2; j_gene: TRBJ2-7; v_gene: TRBV30; abundance: -; CDR3aa: CAWSPPGLARDGKLYEQYF; CDR3nt: TGTGCCTGGAGTCCCCCGGGACTAGCCCGGGACGGGAAGCTCTACGAGCAGTACTTC
d_gene: TRBD2; j_gene: TRBJ2-7; v_gene: TRBV7-6; abundance: -; CDR3aa: CASSLLARVGGSTLEQYF; CDR3nt: TGTGCCAGCAGCTTATTGGCTCGAGTGGGCGGGAGTACTCTCGAGCAGTACTTC
d_gene: TRBD2; j_gene: TRBJ2-5; v_gene: TRBV30; abundance: -; CDR3aa: CAWSDPIAGGWETQYF; CDR3nt: TGTGCCTGGAGTGACCCGATAGCGGGAGGCTGGGAGACCCAGTACTTC
d_gene: TRBD2; j_gene: TRBJ2-7; v_gene: TRBV5-4; abundance: -; CDR3aa: CASSTGLDSYEQYF; CDR3nt: TGTGCCAGCAGCACTGGACTAGATTCCTACGAGCAGTACTTC
d_gene: TRBD2; j_gene: TRBJ2-2; v_gene: TRBV14; abundance: -; CDR3aa: CASSQVCEREDTGELFF; CDR3nt: TGTGCCAGCAGCCAAGTGTGCGAGCGGGAGGATACCGGGGAGCTGTTTTTT
d_gene: -; j_gene: TRBJ2-7; v_gene: TRBV4-1; abundance: once; CDR3aa: CASSQVSPLGYEQYF; CDR3nt: TGCGCCAGCAGCCAAGTTAGTCCGCTTGGCTACGAGCAGTACTTC
d_gene: -; j_gene: TRBJ1-1; v_gene: TRBV11-2; abundance: -; CDR3aa: CASSSPTVSNTEAFF; CDR3nt: TGTGCCAGCAGCTCCCCGACAGTCTCGAACACTGAAGCTTTCTTT
d_gene: -; j_gene: TRBJ1-2; v_gene: TRBV11-3; abundance: -; CDR3aa: CASSFWRGRANYGYTF; CDR3nt: TGTGCCAGCAGCTTTTGGAGGGGTCGAGCTAACTATGGCTACACCTTC
d_gene: -; j_gene: TRBJ2-3; v_gene: TRBV4-3; abundance: -; CDR3aa: CASSQDYHTDTQYF; CDR3nt: TGCGCCAGCAGCCAAGACTACCACACAGATACGCAGTATTTT
d_gene: TRBD1; j_gene: TRBJ1-1; v_gene: TRBV7-9; abundance: -; CDR3aa: CASSPRQGSAFF; CDR3nt: TGTGCCAGCAGCCCACGACAGGGGTCGGCTTTCTTT
d_gene: TRBD2; j_gene: TRBJ2-1; v_gene: TRBV4-3; abundance: -; CDR3aa: CASSQAVTSLSVDEQFF; CDR3nt: TGCGCCAGCAGCCAAGCTGTGACTAGCCTCTCGGTGGATGAGCAGTTCTTC
d_gene: TRBD1; j_gene: TRBJ2-7; v_gene: TRBV10-3; abundance: -; CDR3aa: CAISESGTGTYEQYF; CDR3nt: TGTGCCATCAGTGAGTCCGGGACAGGAACCTACGAGCAGTACTTC
d_gene: -; j_gene: TRBJ2-3; v_gene: TRBV10-3; abundance: -; CDR3aa: CAISVKSRRRPGSATQYF; CDR3nt: TGTGCCATCAGTGTTAAGTCCCGCCGCCGCCCGGGGAGTGCTACGCAGTATTTT
d_gene: TRBD2; j_gene: TRBJ2-1; v_gene: TRBV4-2; abundance: -; CDR3aa: CASSQDLAGGAYNEQFF; CDR3nt: TGTGCCAGCAGCCAAGATCTTGCGGGAGGAGCCTACAATGAGCAGTTCTTC
d_gene: -; j_gene: TRBJ2-1; v_gene: TRBV28; abundance: -; CDR3aa: CASSPVRASYNEQFF; CDR3nt: TGTGCCAGCAGCCCCGTGAGGGCCTCCTACAATGAGCAGTTCTTC
d_gene: TRBD1; j_gene: TRBJ1-1; v_gene: TRBV5-4; abundance: -; CDR3aa: CASSPMDRPDTEAFF; CDR3nt: TGTGCCAGCAGCCCCATGGACAGGCCGGACACTGAAGCTTTCTTT
d_gene: TRBD1; j_gene: TRBJ1-1; v_gene: TRBV6-1; abundance: -; CDR3aa: CASSGGQGLNTEAFF; CDR3nt: TGTGCCAGCAGTGGGGGACAGGGTTTGAACACTGAAGCTTTCTTT
d_gene: TRBD1; j_gene: TRBJ2-7; v_gene: TRBV9; abundance: -; CDR3aa: CASSVGQGAGEQYF; CDR3nt: TGTGCCAGCAGCGTGGGGCAGGGGGCAGGGGAGCAGTACTTC
d_gene: -; j_gene: TRBJ2-2; v_gene: TRBV7-7; abundance: once; CDR3aa: CASSPSRGTNTGELFF; CDR3nt: TGTGCCAGCAGCCCAAGTCGGGGGACCAACACCGGGGAGCTGTTTTTT
d_gene: TRBD1; j_gene: TRBJ1-1; v_gene: TRBV4-2; abundance: once; CDR3aa: CASSQRDRGLWTEAFF; CDR3nt: TGTGCCAGCAGCCAACGCGACAGGGGTTTATGGACTGAAGCTTTCTTT
d_gene: -; j_gene: TRBJ2-5; v_gene: TRBV5-1; abundance: -; CDR3aa: CASSTSPSAPQETQYF; CDR3nt: TGCGCCAGCAGCACCTCCCCTAGCGCCCCCCAAGAGACCCAGTACTTC
d_gene: -; j_gene: TRBJ1-1; v_gene: TRBV2; abundance: -; CDR3aa: CASSEGAGAVVLDTEAFF; CDR3nt: TGTGCCAGCAGTGAAGGAGCGGGCGCAGTAGTTTTGGACACTGAAGCTTTCTTT
d_gene: TRBD2; j_gene: TRBJ2-6; v_gene: TRBV7-3; abundance: -; CDR3aa: CASSLVGREGYQAGANVLTF; CDR3nt: TGTGCCAGCAGCTTAGTTGGGCGGGAGGGGTACCAGGCTGGGGCCAACGTCCTGACTTTC
d_gene: -; j_gene: TRBJ2-5; v_gene: TRBV5-6; abundance: -; CDR3aa: CASSLGQVQETQYF; CDR3nt: TGTGCCAGCAGCTTGGGACAGGTCCAAGAGACCCAGTACTTC
d_gene: TRBD2; j_gene: TRBJ2-2; v_gene: TRBV5-6; abundance: once; CDR3aa: CASSWTSGSKAGELFF; CDR3nt: TGTGCCAGCAGCTGGACTAGCGGGAGTAAGGCCGGGGAGCTGTTTTTT
d_gene: TRBD2; j_gene: TRBJ2-5; v_gene: TRBV9; abundance: -; CDR3aa: CASSAAPRQGGETQYF; CDR3nt: TGTGCCAGCAGCGCCGCCCCCCGGCAGGGAGGGGAGACCCAGTACTTC